This entry lists 24 T cell receptor beta chains sequenced from one sample in a study of naive and memory T cell subsets. Four PCR rounds used nested alpha and beta constant region primers plus the SP2 primer. TCRdb reprocessed the UMI-ligation and nested PCR reads with MiXCR, giving one entry per CDR3 protein. The sample carries about 25,000 distinct CDR3 sequences, 5% to 5.5% recorded once. An oligonucleotide containing a UMI was ligated to the 3' end of TCR cDNA. The sample consisted of blood. The receptors originated from an adult in good health.

This clonotype came up many times. This rearrangement joins TRBV6-5 to TRBJ2-6, with TRBD2 matching 7 bases. Germline V gives CDR1 MNHEY, CDR2 SVGAGI. CDR3 length equals 18 residues. V dropped 5 bases and J dropped 0; count of bases not matched to a gene: 10. CDR3 protein: CASSEAPGGHSGANVLTF. The CDR3 DNA reads as TGTGCCAGCAGTGAAGCCCCGGGAGGACACTCTGGGGCCAACGTCCTGACTTTC.

This clonotype was observed a handful of times. The rearrangement links TRBV20-1 to TRBJ2-1; no definite D call. V gave up 2 bases and J gave up 7 bases, with 12 bases separating them. The CDR3 has 13 amino acids. Looked up from germline, CDR1 is DFQATT and CDR2 is SNEGSKA (reference sequence). CDR3 region: CSARSPFANEQFF. CDR3 in DNA: TGCAGTGCTAGATCCCCCTTTGCGAATGAGCAGTTCTTC.

The chain has TRBV19 and TRBJ2-3; TRBD2 agrees at 12 bases. With V trimmed by 10 bases and J by 1 base, 18 bases remained unmatched. Germline values: CDR1 LNHDA, CDR2 SQIVND (reference sequence). This CDR3 has 19 residues. This CDR3 reads CATSRGGFGLAGRTDTQYF. The CDR3 bases are TGTGCCACCTCGAGGGGGGGCTTTGGACTAGCGGGGCGCACAGATACGCAGTATTTT.

V usage is TRBV28 and J usage is TRBJ2-3; D ambiguous. There are 12 residues in the CDR3. Trimming took 4 bases from V and 2 from J, leaving 4 bases between them. Germline assignment: CDR1 MDHEN and CDR2 SYDVKM. The CDR3 DNA reads as TGTGCCAGCAGTTCCCACACAGATACGCAGTATTTT. It encodes CASSSHTDTQYF.

This clonotype was recorded at least ten times. The chain joins TRBV29-1 to TRBJ2-3; 7 positions match TRBD2. Germline V gives CDR1 SQVTM, CDR2 ANQGSEA. The CDR3 contains 14 residues. The J segment lost 3 bases and the V segment lost 5 bases, leaving 8 bases of the junction unmatched. This CDR3 reads CSVPPGGRTDTQYF. The CDR3 DNA is TGCAGCGTTCCCCCCGGGGGGAGGACAGATACGCAGTATTTT.

This clonotype was detected a few times. The V call is TRBV30, the J call TRBJ1-2; possible D gene TRBD1, 6 bases. This CDR3 comprises 15 residues. Germline V gene lookup returns CDR1 GTSNPN and CDR2 SVGIG (reference sequence). V gave up 3 bases and J gave up 2 bases, with 16 bases separating them. The CDR3 DNA sequence: TGTGCCTGGAGGCCATTTTGGACAGAAAACTATGGCTACACCTTC. The encoded protein is CAWRPFWTENYGYTF.

The chain combines TRBV9 with TRBJ2-7, with D unclear. Germline-derived CDR1 and CDR2 are SGDLS and YYNGEE. The CDR3 is 14 residues long. V was clipped by 4 bases and J by 4 bases, with 15 bases between them. The CDR3 DNA reads as TGTGCCAGCAGCCCTCACGATACCTTATACGAGCAGTACTTC. Protein: CASSPHDTLYEQYF.

This clonotype has ten or more counts. This chain connects TRBV4-2 to TRBJ2-1; 7 nucleotides match TRBD1. J was trimmed by 2 bases and V by 0 bases; bases with no gene match: 7. Germline assignment: CDR1 LGHNA and CDR2 YNFKEQ. CDR3 size: 17 residues. In DNA form, the CDR3 reads TGTGCCAGCAGCCAAGATCCGAGGGACAGAACCTACAATGAGCAGTTCTTC. It yields the protein CASSQDPRDRTYNEQFF.

This clonotype was observed at least ten times. The V gene is TRBV12-3 or TRBV12-4, the J gene TRBJ1-1; D unclear. V was pared by 6 bases and J by 3 bases, with 8 bases between. The CDR3 totals 12 residues. For the CDR3, the DNA is TGTGCCAGCAGCTTCCGGGACACTGAAGCTTTCTTT. It is translated as CASSFRDTEAFF.

Within the sample, this clonotype is medium-sized (0.01 to 0.1%). The chain recombines TRBV5-1 with TRBJ1-2; maybe TRBD1 (5 bases). CDR3 length: 14 residues. The V end lost 2 bases, the J end lost 1 base, and 9 bases lay between the germline ends. Germline CDR1 and CDR2: SGHRS and YFSETQ. DNA of the CDR3: TGCGCCAGCAGCTTAGACAGACTTAACTATGGCTACACCTTC. It encodes CASSLDRLNYGYTF.

V is TRBV20-1 and J is TRBJ1-5, with a weak D call TRBD1 (6 bases). The CDR3 extends over 13 amino acids. The V and J ends lost 5 bases and 5 bases respectively, with 13 bases between them. Germline values: CDR1 DFQATT, CDR2 SNEGSKA (reference sequence). The CDR3 bases are TGCAGTGCTCGATCGGAGGGGGATCAGCCCCAGCATTTT. Translated, it gives CSARSEGDQPQHF.

There are many counts of this clonotype. The genes are TRBV3-1 and TRBJ1-1; 9 bases match TRBD1. CDR1 is LGHDT and CDR2 is YNNKEL in the germline V gene (reference sequence). The CDR3 runs 17 residues. Trimming removed 1 base from V and 5 bases from J; junction bases left unmatched: 11. The CDR3 sequence: CASSQVRGTGLKTEAFF. In nucleotides, the CDR3 is TGTGCCAGCAGCCAAGTTCGAGGGACAGGGCTAAAAACTGAAGCTTTCTTT.

This clonotype was seen many times. The chain carries TRBV20-1 and TRBJ1-2; a weak D match, TRBD1 (6 bases). Germline V gene lookup returns CDR1 DFQATT and CDR2 SNEGSKA (reference sequence). CDR3 length: 12 residues. The CDR3 loop is CAAGGANYGYTF. For the CDR3, the DNA is TGCGCGGCTGGGGGGGCAAACTATGGCTACACCTTC.

For this clonotype: It is likely a read error, because the conserved phenylalanine at the end of the CDR3 is missing. The V gene is TRBV18, the J gene TRBJ2-3, with TRBD2 identical over 8 bases. From germline, CDR1 is KGHSH and CDR2 LQKENI. There are 15 residues in the CDR3. The CDR3 region is CARSPRTSSTDTQYL. CDR3 in DNA: TGTGCCCGCTCACCGAGGACTAGCAGCACAGATACGCAGTATTTA.

This clonotype was recorded many times. This chain joins TRBV20-1 and TRBJ1-2; D is possibly TRBD1 (6 bases). The CDR3 consists of 14 residues. The germline V gene has CDR1 DFQATT and CDR2 SNEGSKA (reference sequence). Trimming removed 6 bases at V and 4 bases at J, with 18 bases between. CDR3 sequence: CSAPLRDIGYGYTF. The DNA of the CDR3 is TGCAGTGCACCACTCCGGGACATAGGCTATGGCTACACCTTC.

The chain links TRBV19 to TRBJ1-5; no firm D call. The V gene's germline CDR1 is LNHDA and CDR2 SQIVND (reference sequence). Trimming stripped 7 bases from V and 2 bases from J, with 15 bases between. The CDR3 covers 15 residues. The CDR3 DNA reads as TGTGCCAGTAATAACGGGCCTATTGGCAATCAGCCCCAGCATTTT. Protein sequence: CASNNGPIGNQPQHF.

This clonotype showed up just a few times. A read error may account for a junction end that differs from germline. The V and J genes are TRBV7-2 and TRBJ1-2; possible D gene TRBD1, 5 bases. Germline loops: CDR1 SGHTA, CDR2 FQGNSA. The CDR3 extends over 13 amino acids. The CDR3 is CASSFDRNYGDTF. For the CDR3, the DNA is TGTGCCAGCAGCTTCGACAGAAACTATGGCGACACCTTC.

The sample holds many counts of this clonotype. V is TRBV6-5 and J is TRBJ2-1; 11 bases agree with TRBD2. Germline CDR1 and CDR2: MNHEY and SVGAGI. The CDR3 spans 18 residues. The trim removed 5 bases at V and 3 bases at J, leaving 12 bases unmatched. CDR3 residues: CASSPGLADPRFYNEQFF. In DNA form, the CDR3 reads TGTGCCAGCAGTCCGGGACTAGCGGACCCACGCTTCTACAATGAGCAGTTCTTC.

This clonotype came up a few times. V gene TRBV20-1 combines with J gene TRBJ1-1; weak D call: TRBD1 (6 bases). The germline V gene encodes CDR1 DFQATT and CDR2 SNEGSKA (reference sequence). CDR3 length: 15 residues. Trimming removed 2 bases from V and 2 bases from J, with 15 bases in between. This chain's CDR3 is CSARLGQGFNTEAFF. For the CDR3, the DNA is TGCAGTGCTAGATTGGGACAAGGATTTAACACTGAAGCTTTCTTT.

This clonotype was picked up a small number of times. The V gene is TRBV15, the J gene TRBJ2-1, with D possibly being TRBD2 (6 bases). Per the germline V gene, CDR1 is LNHNV and CDR2 is YYDKDF (reference sequence). This CDR3 comprises 15 residues. Trimming stripped 5 bases from V and 8 bases from J, with 19 bases between. CDR3 in amino acids: CATSLIGGMFDEQFF. Written as DNA, the CDR3 is TGTGCCACCAGCCTCATAGGCGGGATGTTCGATGAGCAGTTCTTC.

This clonotype is labeled medium-sized (0.01 to 0.1%). The chain is built from TRBV6-5 and TRBJ2-7; 7 bases are shared with TRBD2. The CDR3 extends over 15 amino acids. Germline lookup yields CDR1 MNHEY and CDR2 SVGAGI. V lost 0 bases, J lost 1 base, and 3 bases stayed unmatched. CDR3 sequence: CASSYSTSPSYEQYF. CDR3 nucleotide sequence: TGTGCCAGCAGTTACTCGACTAGCCCATCCTACGAGCAGTACTTC.

The table lists this clonotype with many counts. The V call is TRBV4-3, the J call TRBJ2-1, with D possibly TRBD2 on 6 matching bases. Trimming removed 3 bases at V and 8 bases at J, with 20 bases between. Per the germline V gene, CDR1 is LGHNA and CDR2 is YSLEER. CDR3 size: 16 residues. The CDR3 nucleotides read TGCGCCAGCAGCCACGATAGACTAGAAGGATCAGATGAGCAGTTCTTC. It encodes CASSHDRLEGSDEQFF.

Turning to this clonotype: It may be a read error: a sequence one base away is much more abundant. The chain recombines TRBV5-4 with TRBJ2-5; D could derive from TRBD1 or TRBD2 (5 bases each). The ends were cut back, 4 bases at V and 2 bases at J, with 12 bases in the middle. The CDR3 is 14 amino acids. The germline CDR1 and CDR2 sequences are SGHNT and YYREEE (reference sequence). The CDR3 region has the DNA TGTGCCAGCAGCCAGCCGGGACGGCAAGAGACCCAGTACTTC. Translation: CASSQPGRQETQYF. The variable domain in full, completed from reference TRBV5-4 and TRBJ2-5, reads ETGVTQSPTHLIKTRGQQVTLRCSSQSGHNTVSWYQQALGQGPQFIFQYYREEENGRGNFPPRFSGLQFPNYSSELNVNALELDDSALYLCASSQPGRQETQYFGPGTRLLVL.

This clonotype was observed at least ten times. The chain couples TRBV12-3 or TRBV12-4 to TRBJ1-6; no reliable D call. The length of the CDR3 is 14 residues. V was pared by 3 bases and J by 7 bases, with 10 bases between. In DNA form, the CDR3 reads TGTGCCAGCAGTTTGGCAGGCTTCAATTCACCCCTCCACTTT. Protein: CASSLAGFNSPLHF.